Each of the 20 T cell receptor beta chains below was sequenced from the same sample in a study of cytomegalovirus exposure and HLA in healthy donors. PCR employed 60 Vbeta and 13 Jbeta primers. Clones were sequenced by immunoSEQ multiplex PCR, and TCRdb holds only the in-frame ones, with some missing. Among about 130,000 clones listed, approximately 71% were seen once. The sequenced sample was PBMCs. Receptors were obtained from a man younger than 40 in good health and CMV-seronegative.

This chain uses TRBV9 with TRBJ2-7, with 10 positions matching TRBD1. Losses at the gene ends were 3 bases for V and 3 bases for J; bases not matched to a gene: 0. CDR3 length equals 13 residues. CDR1 SGDLS and CDR2 YYNGEE come from the germline V gene. The CDR3 is CASSGTGGYEQYF. In nucleotides, the CDR3 is TGTGCCAGCAGCGGGACAGGGGGCTACGAGCAGTACTTC. Combining the CDR3 with reference TRBV9 and TRBJ2-7 gives the whole variable domain DSGVTQTPKHLITATGQRVTLRCSPRSGDLSVYWYQQSLDQGLQFLIQYYNGEERAKGNILERFSAQQFPDLHSELNLSSLELGDSALYFCASSGTGGYEQYFGPGTRLTVT.

The chain links TRBV7-2 to TRBJ1-5; perhaps TRBD1 as D (5 bases). CDR1 and CDR2 from the germline V gene are SGHTA and FQGNSA. The V and J ends lost 6 bases and 3 bases respectively, with 12 bases between them. This CDR3 region has 14 residues. The CDR3 region is CASSAGFYNQPQHF. CDR3 nucleotide sequence: TGTGCCAGCAGTGCAGGGTTTTACAATCAGCCCCAGCATTTT.

The rearrangement joins TRBV21-1 to TRBJ2-7; the D call TRBD2 from the table was never checked on the DNA. TRBV21-1 is flagged as a pseudogene. The CDR3 is 16 amino acids. CDR3 amino acids: CASPPQPLREVNEQYF. The DNA of the CDR3 is TGTGCCAGCCCCCCCCAGCCGCTTCGGGAAGTTAACGAGCAGTACTTC.

V usage is TRBV4-1 and J usage is TRBJ2-1; 9 bases line up with TRBD1. The CDR3 totals 15 residues. J lost 3 bases, V lost 4 bases, and 4 bases had no gene match. CDR1 MGHRA and CDR2 YSYEKL come from the germline V gene. CDR3 coding DNA: TGCGCCAGCAGCCCGAGACAGGGGGGCTACAATGAGCAGTTCTTC. Translated, it gives CASSPRQGGYNEQFF.

The chain uses TRBV7-9 and TRBJ1-3, with 7 nucleotides matching TRBD1. The V gene end was trimmed by 4 bases and the J gene end by 4 bases; junction bases not matched to a gene: 7. Germline loops: CDR1 SEHNR, CDR2 FQNEAQ (reference sequence). The CDR3 has 15 amino acids. CDR3: CASSSRQGAGNTIYF. The DNA of the CDR3 is TGTGCCAGCAGCTCAAGACAGGGCGCCGGAAACACCATATATTTT. The full variable domain, rest sourced from reference TRBV7-9 and TRBJ1-3, is DTGVSQNPRHKITKRGQNVTFRCDPISEHNRLYWYRQTLGQGPEFLTYFQNEAQLEKSRLLSDRFSAERPKGSFSTLEIQRTEQGDSAMYLCASSSRQGAGNTIYFGEGSWLTVV.

V and J are TRBV11-3 and TRBJ2-3, with a tentative D call TRBD1 (5 bases). Between the trimmed V and J ends, which lost 5 bases and 3 bases, there was a span of 15 bases. From germline, CDR1 is SGHNT and CDR2 YENEEA. The CDR3 runs to 15 residues. Here the CDR3 DNA reads TGTGCCAGCAGCGCAGACAGCTTTAATACAGATACGCAGTATTTT. Residues: CASSADSFNTDTQYF.

This chain uses TRBV7-6 with TRBJ2-7; the D is unclear. The CDR3 consists of 11 residues. Germline V lookup: CDR1 SGHVS, CDR2 FNYEAQ. V lost 5 bases, J lost 3 bases, and 5 bases lay in between. This chain's CDR3 is CASSQDYEQYF. In nucleotides, the CDR3 is TGTGCCAGCAGCCAGGACTACGAGCAGTACTTC.

The gene calls are TRBV19 and TRBJ1-2; 8 bases fit TRBD1. V lost 4 bases and J lost 4; bases outside the gene matches: 5. The CDR3 length is 14 residues. The germline CDR1 and CDR2 sequences are LNHDA and SQIVND (reference sequence). CDR3: CASSTGGGVYGYTF. DNA for the CDR3: TGTGCCAGTAGTACAGGGGGCGGTGTCTATGGCTACACCTTC.

V usage is TRBV30 and J usage is TRBJ1-2, with TRBD1 matching over 9 bases. V dropped 3 bases and J dropped 7; count of bases not matched to a gene: 12. CDR3 length: 15 residues. Germline CDR1 GTSNPN, CDR2 SVGIG (reference sequence). DNA for the CDR3: TGTGCCTGGAGGACGTCACTACAGGGGGCTCGTGGCTACACCTTC. This translates into CAWRTSLQGARGYTF.

Worth noting for this clone: An end of the junction does not agree with germline; a read error may underlie this. The chain recombines TRBV6-1 with TRBJ1-2; 7 nucleotides agree with TRBD1. Germline CDR1 is MNHNS and CDR2 is SASEGT. The CDR3 has 9 residues. CDR3 DNA sequence: TGCGCCGGAGGGACAGCTAACACCTTC. Its protein is CAGGTANTF.

The gene calls are TRBV5-6 and TRBJ1-2; unclear D gene. V was cut by 2 bases and J by 5 bases, with 7 bases left in between. This CDR3 spans 12 amino acids. Germline CDR1 SGHDT, CDR2 YYEEEE. CDR3 DNA sequence: TGTGCCAGCAGCTTAAGGAGTTATGGCTACACCTTC. It encodes CASSLRSYGYTF.

The genes are TRBV5-1 and TRBJ2-1, with 8 bases that match TRBD2. Germline V gene sequence: CDR1 SGHRS, CDR2 YFSETQ. This CDR3 spans 13 amino acids. The trim removed 4 bases at V and 12 bases at J, leaving 9 bases unmatched. The CDR3, as DNA: TGCGCCAGCAGCCCGGGTACAAGCGGGAGGCAGTTCTTC. Its translation is CASSPGTSGRQFF. Full variable domain (outside the CDR3, taken from reference TRBV5-1 and TRBJ2-1): KAGVTQTPRYLIKTRGQQVTLSCSPISGHRSVSWYQQTPGQGLQFLFEYFSETQRNKGNFPGRFSGRQFSNSRSEMNVSTLELGDSALYLCASSPGTSGRQFFGPGTRLTVL.

The chain combines TRBV10-3 with TRBJ1-1, with D possibly matching TRBD1 (6 bases). The ends were cut back, 6 bases at V and 7 bases at J, with 18 bases in the middle. CDR3 length: 14 residues. Germline CDR1 reads ENHRY; CDR2 reads SYGVKD. DNA of the CDR3: TGTGCCATCAGGGAGAAGGGGGTGACCCATGAAGCTTTCTTT. Protein sequence: CAIREKGVTHEAFF.

The V and J genes are TRBV27 and TRBJ2-2; possibly TRBD1 for D (6 bases). From germline, CDR1 is MNHEY and CDR2 SMNVEV (reference sequence). V lost 5 bases to trimming and J lost 2 bases, with 9 bases between them. The CDR3 sequence is 14 residues long. The DNA of the CDR3 is TGTGCCAGCAGTCCCGGGACAAACACCGGGGAGCTGTTTTTT. The encoded protein is CASSPGTNTGELFF.

This rearrangement joins TRBV4-1 to TRBJ2-7; 7 nucleotides agree with TRBD2. The J segment lost 0 bases and the V segment lost 4 bases, leaving 12 bases of the junction unmatched. CDR3 length equals 17 residues. Germline V gene data show CDR1 as MGHRA and CDR2 as YSYEKL. CDR3 residues: CASSRGLAETSSYEQYF. CDR3 DNA sequence: TGCGCCAGCAGCCGAGGGCTAGCGGAGACAAGCTCCTACGAGCAGTACTTC.

This clone appeared a single time. The gene calls are TRBV5-6 and TRBJ2-3; no clear D gene. Germline lookup yields CDR1 SGHDT and CDR2 YYEEEE. This CDR3 contains 13 residues. Trimming stripped 5 bases from V and 2 bases from J, with 9 bases between. The CDR3 reads CASSLLITDTQYF. CDR3 DNA: TGTGCCAGCAGTCTTCTTATCACAGATACGCAGTATTTT.

The chain couples TRBV9 to TRBJ2-1; 13 nucleotides align to TRBD2. CDR1 is SGDLS, CDR2 YYNGEE, per germline. CDR3 size: 12 residues. The CDR3 here is CRWPLAGGPKFF. CDR3 nucleotide sequence: TGTAGGTGGCCACTAGCGGGAGGGCCAAAGTTCTTC. Supplemented by reference TRBV9 and TRBJ2-1, the full variable domain reads DSGVTQTPKHLITATGQRVTLRCSPRSGDLSVYWYQQSLDQGLQFLIQYYNGEERAKGNILERFSAQQFPDLHSELNLSSLELGDSALYFCRWPLAGGPKFFGPGTRLTVL.

The V call is TRBV11-2, the J call TRBJ1-4; no firm D call. The V gene lost 2 bases and the J gene lost 4 bases, with 11 bases spanning the gap. CDR3 length equals 15 residues. Germline V gene sequence: CDR1 SGHAT, CDR2 FQNNGV. In nucleotides, the CDR3 is TGTGCCAGCAGCTTATATGGCAGTGATAATGAAAAACTGTTTTTT. This translates into CASSLYGSDNEKLFF.

This chain connects TRBV7-6 to TRBJ2-7; 8 nucleotides agree with TRBD1. Germline V CDR1 and CDR2: SGHVS, FNYEAQ. The V and J ends lost 5 bases and 3 bases, in that order; junction bases with no gene match: 6. The CDR3 runs to 14 residues. The CDR3 sequence is CASSHPGQDYEQYF. DNA of the CDR3: TGTGCCAGCAGCCATCCGGGACAGGACTACGAGCAGTACTTC.

This clone has just a few counts. The chain combines TRBV28 with TRBJ2-5; possible D gene TRBD2, 6 bases. The CDR3 is 15 amino acids. V shed 4 bases and J shed 2 bases, with 14 bases lying between them. The germline V gene has CDR1 MDHEN and CDR2 SYDVKM. The CDR3 region is CASSSYPGLQETQYF. The CDR3 region has the DNA TGTGCCAGCAGTTCCTACCCGGGACTTCAAGAGACCCAGTACTTC. The full variable domain, in which reference TRBV28 and TRBJ2-5 provide the parts outside the CDR3, is DVKVTQSSRYLVKRTGEKVFLECVQDMDHENMFWYRQDPGLGLRLIYFSYDVKMKEKGDIPEGYSVSREKKERFSLILESASTNQTSMYLCASSSYPGLQETQYFGPGTRLLVL.